The 2 T cell receptor beta chains reported below all come from one sample, sequenced in a study of T cells in localized non-small cell lung cancer. Libraries were prepared by immunoSEQ multiplex PCR; TCRdb keeps only in-frame clonotypes and omits some of them. The repertoire has 9,000 to 13,000 clones, roughly 81% of them found once; the top ten carry 8.6%. Sequenced here: peripheral blood, sampled before any cancer treatment. These receptors originate from a male donor aged 60 or older with stage III lung adenocarcinoma.

V gene TRBV5-1 combines with J gene TRBJ2-5, with TRBD2 identical over 8 bases. J was trimmed by 2 bases and V by 2 bases; bases with no gene match: 2. Germline V gene sequence: CDR1 SGHRS, CDR2 YFSETQ. CDR3 size: 14 residues. CDR3 nucleotide sequence: TGCGCCAGCAGCTTCTTAGCGGGGCAAGAGACCCAGTACTTC. Its protein product is CASSFLAGQETQYF.

The chain recombines TRBV9 with TRBJ1-1, with D possibly TRBD1 on 5 matching bases. CDR3 length: 13 amino acids. In germline, CDR1 is SGDLS, CDR2 YYNGEE. The germline V and J ends were trimmed by 5 bases and 8 bases, with 16 bases remaining between them. DNA of the CDR3: TGTGCCAGCAGTCTAAATGGGGCGTCCGAAGCTTTCTTT. Translated: CASSLNGASEAFF.